The 32 T cell receptor beta chains in this list originate from one sample, sequenced in a study of T cells after yellow fever vaccination. TCRdb used MiXCR to reprocess the 5' RACE reads, holding one entry per CDR3 protein. The table has about 350,000 distinct CDR3 sequences, less than 9.5% seen once. Material: PBMCs, obtained approximately 40 days after the first yellow fever vaccination. The receptor source for this set is a man aged 18 to 30 who received the YFV17D yellow fever vaccine.

This clonotype was found a few times. CDR3 DNA: TGTGCCACCAGTGATTTTGGGGGAGCGCAGTATTTT. This translates into CATSDFGGAQYF. This chain uses TRBV24-1 with TRBJ2-3, with D perhaps given as TRBD1 or TRBD2 (5 bases each). Germline CDR1 and CDR2: KGHDR and SFDVKD. The V end lost 1 base, the J end lost 10 bases, and 8 bases lay between the germline ends. The CDR3 extends over 12 amino acids.

In its sample, this clonotype was seen a few times. The chain employs TRBV19 and TRBJ2-6; D gene ambiguous. Trimming pared 7 bases from V and 1 base from J, leaving 14 bases between. Germline CDR1 reads LNHDA; CDR2 reads SQIVND (reference sequence). This CDR3 contains 16 residues. CDR3 sequence (DNA): TGTGCCAGTATGCCCGTCGAAGGGTCTGGGGCCAACGTCCTGACTTTC. Amino acid sequence: CASMPVEGSGANVLTF. The full variable domain, completed using reference TRBV19 and TRBJ2-6, is DGGITQSPKYLFRKEGQNVTLSCEQNLNHDAMYWYRQDPGQGLRLIYYSQIVNDFQKGDIAEGYSVSREKKESFPLTVTSAQKNPTAFYLCASMPVEGSGANVLTFGAGSRLTVL.

Notes on this clonotype: The junction does not match germline at one end; this may be a read error. The chain carries TRBV5-6 and TRBJ2-2; D gene uncertain. The CDR3 runs 13 residues. Germline V gene lookup returns CDR1 SGHDT and CDR2 YYEEEE. The CDR3 nucleotides are TGTGCCATCAGCCCCGAGGTCGCCGGGGAGCTGTTTTTT. Translation gives CAISPEVAGELFF. Full variable domain (rest looked up from reference TRBV5-6 and TRBJ2-2): DAGVTQSPTHLIKTRGQQVTLRCSPKSGHDTVSWYQQALGQGPQFIFQYYEEEERQRGNFPDRFSGHQFPNYSSELNVNALLLGDSALYLCAISPEVAGELFFGEGSRLTVL.

The CDR3 nucleotides are TGCAGCGTACCCGGGGGACAGGGTACCGGGGCCAACGTCCTGACTTTC. This encodes CSVPGGQGTGANVLTF. The V gene is TRBV29-1, the J gene TRBJ2-6; 9 positions agree with TRBD1. J lost 4 bases, V lost 6 bases, and 10 bases had no gene match. This CDR3 has 16 residues. Looked up from germline, CDR1 is SQVTM and CDR2 is ANQGSEA.

This clonotype was seen a few times. The chain is built from TRBV27 and TRBJ2-2; the D gene is possibly TRBD2 (5 bases). Germline CDR1 and CDR2: MNHEY and SMNVEV (reference sequence). The ends were cut back, 6 bases at V and 3 bases at J, with 11 bases in the middle. The CDR3 totals 14 residues. The CDR3: CASRSGLYTGELFF. CDR3 DNA: TGTGCCAGCAGGAGTGGACTCTACACCGGGGAGCTGTTTTTT.

The rearrangement links TRBV7-8 to TRBJ2-7; D unresolved. The CDR3 totals 13 residues. Per the germline V gene, CDR1 is SGHVS and CDR2 is FQNEAQ. V was pared by 2 bases and J by 2 bases, with 7 bases between. The CDR3 bases are TGTGCCAGCAGCTTACAGGAGACCTACGAGCAGTACTTC. As protein: CASSLQETYEQYF.

This clonotype was counted a few times. The gene calls are TRBV7-3 and TRBJ2-5, with D tentatively TRBD2 (5 bases). The CDR3 covers 17 residues. V lost 2 bases to trimming and J lost 0 bases, with 16 bases between them. Germline V gives CDR1 SGHTA, CDR2 FQGTGA. The CDR3 nucleotides read TGTGCCAGCAGCTTAGCTGGCCGGGGTGCTAACCAAGAGACCCAGTACTTC. This gives the protein CASSLAGRGANQETQYF. Full variable domain (rest looked up from reference TRBV7-3 and TRBJ2-5): GAGVSQTPSNKVTEKGKYVELRCDPISGHTALYWYRQSLGQGPEFLIYFQGTGAADDSGLPNDRFFAVRPEGSVSTLKIQRTERGDSAVYLCASSLAGRGANQETQYFGPGTRLLVL.

The chain employs TRBV4-2 and TRBJ1-5; 7 bases map to TRBD1. J was trimmed by 4 bases and V by 3 bases; bases with no gene match: 12. Looked up from germline, CDR1 is LGHNA and CDR2 is YNFKEQ. The CDR3 runs 17 residues. This CDR3 is CASSQQATGNWNQPQHF. The CDR3 nucleotides are TGTGCCAGCAGCCAGCAAGCGACAGGGAATTGGAATCAGCCCCAGCATTTT.

The chain is built from TRBV7-6 and TRBJ2-2, with TRBD2 matching 14 bases. The CDR3 runs to 17 residues. Germline lookup yields CDR1 SGHVS and CDR2 FNYEAQ. Trimming at V came to 5 bases and at J to 3 bases, leaving 5 bases not matched to a gene. CDR3 sequence: CASSVGTSGGDTGELFF. For the CDR3, the DNA is TGTGCCAGCAGCGTCGGGACTAGCGGGGGTGACACCGGGGAGCTGTTTTTT.

This clonotype showed up just a few times. The V and J genes are TRBV6-1 and TRBJ2-1; TRBD2 matches 8 bases. The CDR3 length is 13 residues. CDR1 and CDR2 (germline): MNHNS, SASEGT. With V trimmed by 6 bases and J by 4 bases, 2 bases remained unmatched. For the CDR3, the DNA is TGTGCCAGCAGGACTAGCGTTTACAATGAGCAGTTCTTC. Protein product: CASRTSVYNEQFF.

This clonotype was recorded at least ten times. This rearrangement joins TRBV5-5 to TRBJ2-3, with a weak D call TRBD1 (5 bases). The CDR3 extends over 12 amino acids. The V end lost 2 bases, the J end lost 4 bases, and 5 bases lay between the germline ends. Germline V gene data show CDR1 as SGHKS and CDR2 as YYEKEE (reference sequence). The CDR3: CASSFRADTQYF. For the CDR3, the DNA is TGTGCCAGCAGCTTCAGGGCAGATACGCAGTATTTT.

This clonotype was seen at least ten times. The genes are TRBV9 and TRBJ1-4; D unresolved. The length of the CDR3 is 14 residues. From germline, CDR1 is SGDLS and CDR2 YYNGEE. Trimming cost V 0 bases and J 7 bases, with 10 bases left between them. The CDR3 DNA is TGTGCCAGCAGCGTAGACGGAGAGCCTGAAAAACTGTTTTTT. This codes for CASSVDGEPEKLFF.

This clonotype was detected ten times or more. V usage is TRBV6-2 or TRBV6-3 and J usage is TRBJ1-2; 9 nucleotides agree with TRBD1. This CDR3 is built from 13 residues. The germline V gene encodes CDR1 MNHEY and CDR2 SVGEGT. Trimming removed 5 bases from V and 3 bases from J; junction bases left unmatched: 1. The CDR3 is CASSRTGDYGYTF. The CDR3 nucleotides read TGTGCCAGCAGTCGGACAGGGGACTATGGCTACACCTTC.

This clonotype was recorded a few times. The chain combines TRBV7-9 with TRBJ2-2; 8 bases fit TRBD2. Germline CDR1 is SEHNR and CDR2 is FQNEAQ (reference sequence). V lost 3 bases to trimming and J lost 5 bases; unmatched junction nucleotides: 8. This CDR3 comprises 16 residues. The CDR3 DNA follows: TGTGCCAGCAGCTTGAGGCGGGGGGTTTCAACCGGGGAGCTGTTTTTT. This codes for CASSLRRGVSTGELFF.

The chain combines TRBV30 with TRBJ1-2; D gene uncertain. The germline CDR1 and CDR2 sequences are GTSNPN and SVGIG (reference sequence). The CDR3 runs 12 residues. V lost 2 bases to trimming and J lost 7 bases, with 11 bases between them. CDR3 coding DNA: TGTGCCTGGAGTAAGGCCCTCGGTGGCTACACCTTC. This translates into CAWSKALGGYTF.

The chain couples TRBV5-1 to TRBJ2-7, with TRBD1 matching 7 bases. The V segment lost 3 bases and the J segment 4 bases; nucleotides outside the gene matches: 16. In germline, CDR1 is SGHRS, CDR2 YFSETQ. The CDR3 loop spans 17 amino acids. This CDR3 is CASSYRRLGQDPYEQYF. CDR3 nucleotides: TGCGCCAGCAGCTACCGTCGGCTCGGACAGGATCCATACGAGCAGTACTTC.

The chain's CDR3 is CSARGRHNEQFF. CDR3 nucleotide sequence: TGCAGTGCTAGAGGACGGCACAATGAGCAGTTCTTC. The rearrangement uses TRBV20-1 and TRBJ2-1; unclear D gene. The CDR3 runs 12 residues. The germline CDR1 and CDR2 sequences are DFQATT and SNEGSKA (reference sequence). V dropped 1 base and J dropped 5 bases, with 6 bases sitting between them.

This rearrangement joins TRBV27 to TRBJ1-6; no clear D gene. Trimming took 6 bases from V and 14 from J, leaving 20 bases between them. Germline V gives CDR1 MNHEY, CDR2 SMNVEV (reference sequence). CDR3 length: 14 residues. The CDR3 coding sequence is TGTGCCAGCAGCTACTACCCTCCCCGAATATCCCTCCACTTT. This encodes CASSYYPPRISLHF.

A few counts support this clonotype. CDR3 nucleotides: TGCGCCAGCAGCCAAGACAGACAGACCTTCCTGGATACGCAGTATTTT. Protein sequence: CASSQDRQTFLDTQYF. The chain couples TRBV4-1 to TRBJ2-3, with TRBD1 as a possible D gene (5 bases). Germline V CDR1 and CDR2: MGHRA, YSYEKL. V was pared by 0 bases and J by 6 bases, with 16 bases between. This CDR3 spans 16 amino acids.

This clonotype has a single count. This may be a read error: a much more frequent sequence differs by one nucleotide. CDR3 coding DNA: TGTGCCAGCAGTTACGGCACTGAAGCTTCCTTT. This translates into CASSYGTEASF. This chain connects TRBV6-2 or TRBV6-3 to TRBJ1-1; no clear D gene. The CDR3 is 11 amino acids. Germline V CDR1 and CDR2: MNHEY, SVGEGT.

This clonotype was found a few times. The V gene is TRBV29-1, the J gene TRBJ1-1; weak D call: TRBD1 (5 bases). V was pared by 4 bases and J by 7 bases, with 7 bases between. CDR1 is SQVTM and CDR2 is ANQGSEA in the germline V gene. This CDR3 comprises 10 residues. The CDR3, as DNA: TGCAGCGTTGGGGGACTTGAAGCTTTCTTT. It encodes CSVGGLEAFF.

This clonotype showed up just a few times. The genes are TRBV5-6 and TRBJ1-5; no reliable D call. V dropped 3 bases and J dropped 2 bases, with 12 bases sitting between them. The CDR3 runs 15 residues. The germline V gene has CDR1 SGHDT and CDR2 YYEEEE. This CDR3 reads CASSSNRRGNQPQHF. The CDR3 nucleotides are TGTGCCAGCAGCTCGAACAGAAGGGGCAATCAGCCCCAGCATTTT.

The V call is TRBV7-2, the J call TRBJ2-5, with D tentatively TRBD2 (5 bases). The CDR3 is 13 amino acids. Trimming took 3 bases from V and 4 from J, leaving 9 bases between them. From germline, CDR1 is SGHTA and CDR2 FQGNSA. Here the CDR3 DNA reads TGTGCCAGCAGCTTTAATAGCGCAGAGACCCAGTACTTC. Translated, it gives CASSFNSAETQYF.

The chain links TRBV20-1 to TRBJ2-3; the D is unclear. CDR1 is DFQATT and CDR2 is SNEGSKA in the germline V gene (reference sequence). CDR3 size: 15 residues. V shed 4 bases and J shed 5 bases, with 19 bases lying between them. The CDR3 coding sequence is TGCAGTGCTACCACCGTTTCGGAACCGATAGATACGCAGTATTTT. Translation: CSATTVSEPIDTQYF.

This clonotype was counted only a few times. The chain joins TRBV7-9 to TRBJ2-5; TRBD1 is a possible D gene (6 bases). The CDR3 contains 13 residues. V lost 6 bases and J 3 bases, leaving 11 bases between the germline ends. The germline V gene encodes CDR1 SEHNR and CDR2 FQNEAQ (reference sequence). CDR3 loop: CASRGTLEETQYF. As DNA, the CDR3 is TGTGCCAGCAGGGGGACACTCGAAGAGACCCAGTACTTC.

This clonotype was observed a few times. The chain recombines TRBV21-1 with TRBJ2-3; the table calls TRBD2, which could not be checked here. TRBV21-1 is a documented pseudogene. The CDR3 spans 16 residues. The CDR3 coding sequence is TGTGCCAGCAGCAGAAGAGGGACTAGCTTCACAGATACGCAGTATTTT. It specifies CASSRRGTSFTDTQYF.

The chain links TRBV5-6 to TRBJ2-7, with TRBD2 matching 7 bases. V lost 6 bases to trimming and J lost 3 bases; unmatched junction nucleotides: 9. This CDR3 is 14 amino acids long. Germline V lookup: CDR1 SGHDT, CDR2 YYEEEE. The chain's CDR3 is CASNNRGVNYEQYF. The CDR3 DNA sequence: TGTGCCAGCAACAATCGGGGGGTTAACTACGAGCAGTACTTC.

The V call is TRBV11-2, the J call TRBJ2-7, with D perhaps matching TRBD2 (6 bases). The CDR3 is made up of 13 amino acids. The ends were cut back, 7 bases at V and 2 bases at J, with 12 bases in the middle. Germline V gene sequence: CDR1 SGHAT, CDR2 FQNNGV. CDR3 region: CASTTWGAYEQYF. CDR3 nucleotide sequence: TGTGCCAGCACCACGTGGGGGGCCTACGAGCAGTACTTC.

The rearrangement links TRBV6-2 or TRBV6-3 to TRBJ2-7, with 7 bases that match TRBD1. CDR1 is MNHEY and CDR2 is SVGEGT in the germline V gene. The trim removed 2 bases at V and 6 bases at J, leaving 1 base unmatched. The length of the CDR3 is 12 residues. CDR3 in amino acids: CASSYRGREQYV. CDR3 bases: TGTGCCAGCAGTTACAGGGGGCGCGAGCAGTACGTC.

This clonotype was recorded many times. The chain joins TRBV5-1 to TRBJ2-1; possible D gene TRBD1, 6 bases. Trimming shortened V by 1 base and J by 10 bases, and 9 bases separated the two germline ends. The CDR3 is 12 amino acids. Germline V CDR1 and CDR2: SGHRS, YFSETQ. The CDR3 DNA sequence: TGCGCCAGCAGCTTGACCGGGACAGAGCAGTTCTTC. Its protein product is CASSLTGTEQFF.

This clonotype was seen only a few times. The chain couples TRBV18 to TRBJ2-1; D may be TRBD1 (6 bases). Trimming took 1 base from V and 5 from J, leaving 12 bases between them. Germline loops: CDR1 KGHSH, CDR2 LQKENI. The CDR3 length is 15 residues. The CDR3: CASSPLGQRDNEQFF. CDR3 bases: TGTGCCAGCTCACCACTCGGACAGCGAGACAATGAGCAGTTCTTC.

V and J are TRBV5-1 and TRBJ2-1, with 7 bases that match TRBD1. The CDR3 is 17 residues long. The junction had 10 bases not matched to a gene; V was cut back by 4 bases and J by 0 bases. CDR1 SGHRS and CDR2 YFSETQ come from the germline V gene. The CDR3 protein is CASSTRQGSSSYNEQFF. CDR3 sequence (DNA): TGCGCCAGCAGCACCAGACAGGGATCAAGCTCCTACAATGAGCAGTTCTTC.